These 18 T cell receptor beta chains were all obtained from the same sample, sequenced in a study of beta chain features in type 1 diabetes. Study results and limitations: Moderately but significantly shorter TCRB CDR3s were found in Type 1 diabetes patients in all four CD4+ subsets.

These receptors have no known antigen. Reverse transcribing all isolated RNA meant expressed TCRB transcripts were sequenced. Here immunoSEQ multiplex PCR was the method, and the copy in TCRdb shows in-frame clones only, minus some. The sample gives over 650,000 clones, roughly an eighth of which show up once; 0.035% to 0.04% is in the top ten. What was sequenced was naive CD4+ T cells from blood. The receptors shown here come from a man between 18 and 35 years old with type 1 diabetes.

The V gene is TRBV4-2, the J gene TRBJ1-6; D remains unclear. The germline V gene encodes CDR1 LGHNA and CDR2 YNFKEQ. CDR3 length: 15 residues. Deletions cut 1 base from V and 10 bases from J, with 14 bases between. This chain's CDR3 is CASSQAVRENSPLHF. CDR3 bases: TGTGCCAGCAGCCAAGCGGTCCGAGAGAACTCACCCCTCCACTTT.

In its sample, this clone was seen a few times. The chain employs TRBV5-4 and TRBJ2-1, with D perhaps TRBD2 (5 bases). The CDR3 sequence is 13 residues long. The germline V and J ends were trimmed by 4 bases and 8 bases, with 13 bases remaining between them. The germline gives CDR1 SGHNT, CDR2 YYREEE (reference sequence). The CDR3 DNA sequence: TGTGCCAGCAGCCTCCCCGCGGGCGATGAGCAGTTCTTC. As protein: CASSLPAGDEQFF.

This clone has only a few counts. The V gene is TRBV7-2, the J gene TRBJ2-1, with 8 bases fitting TRBD2. V trimming: 3 bases; J trimming: 4 bases; junction bases outside the gene matches: 8. CDR1 and CDR2 (germline): SGHTA, FQGNSA. The CDR3 has 16 residues. CDR3 DNA: TGTGCCAGCAGCTTGGTAGGCACTAGCGGATACAATGAGCAGTTCTTC. It yields the protein CASSLVGTSGYNEQFF.

This chain joins TRBV19 and TRBJ1-2; no reliable D call. Germline CDR1 reads LNHDA; CDR2 reads SQIVND (reference sequence). V lost 6 bases and J lost 3, with 8 bases in between. This CDR3 is built from 12 residues. This chain's CDR3 is CASSPSDYGYTF. The CDR3 region has the DNA TGTGCCAGTAGCCCGTCGGACTATGGCTACACCTTC. The variable domain in full, completed from reference TRBV19 and TRBJ1-2, reads DGGITQSPKYLFRKEGQNVTLSCEQNLNHDAMYWYRQDPGQGLRLIYYSQIVNDFQKGDIAEGYSVSREKKESFPLTVTSAQKNPTAFYLCASSPSDYGYTFGSGTRLTVV.

This clone has more than one count but fewer than ten. The chain joins TRBV11-2 to TRBJ2-3, with D hard to call. In germline, CDR1 is SGHAT, CDR2 FQNNGV. This CDR3 comprises 12 residues. V was cut by 7 bases and J by 5 bases, with 10 bases left in between. The CDR3 DNA is TGTGCCAGCACCACTGAGCGAGATACGCAGTATTTT. Amino acids: CASTTERDTQYF.

CDR3 sequence (DNA): TGTGCCAGCGGGGGAACAGGGGGCGCAGCCACTGAAGCTTTCTTT. Its translation: CASGGTGGAATEAFF. This chain uses TRBV28 with TRBJ1-1, with TRBD1 matching 9 bases. The CDR3 extends over 15 amino acids. With 8 bases clipped from V and 4 bases from J, the junction kept 11 bases outside the gene matches. Germline CDR1 MDHEN, CDR2 SYDVKM.

The V gene is TRBV20-1, the J gene TRBJ2-7; TRBD2 is a possible D gene (6 bases). The germline CDR1 and CDR2 sequences are DFQATT and SNEGSKA (reference sequence). This CDR3 is 11 amino acids long. The V end lost 7 bases, the J end lost 3 bases, and 10 bases lay between the germline ends. CDR3 protein: CSVTSSYEQYF. In DNA, the CDR3 is TGCAGTGTTACTAGCAGCTACGAGCAGTACTTC.

This clone was counted only a few times. The rearrangement uses TRBV7-3 and TRBJ1-2; 8 bases align to TRBD1. Trimming removed 2 bases from V and 3 bases from J; junction bases left unmatched: 5. Per germline, CDR1 SGHTA and CDR2 FQGTGA. This CDR3 is 15 amino acids long. CDR3 DNA sequence: TGTGCCAGCAGCTTAGGACAGGGCCCGTACTATGGCTACACCTTC. Translation: CASSLGQGPYYGYTF.

The rearrangement joins TRBV30 to TRBJ2-5; a weak D match, TRBD2 (6 bases). Germline CDR1 is GTSNPN and CDR2 is SVGIG (reference sequence). Between the trimmed V and J ends, which lost 4 bases and 4 bases, there was a span of 13 bases. The CDR3 spans 13 residues. In DNA form, the CDR3 reads TGTGCCTGGAACAAAGAGGGAGGAGAGACCCAGTACTTC. This gives the protein CAWNKEGGETQYF.

The table lists this clone with a few counts. This rearrangement joins TRBV25-1 to TRBJ1-1, with D unclear. The CDR3 sequence is 16 residues long. Germline CDR1 is MGHDK and CDR2 is SYGVNS. Between the trimmed V and J ends, which lost 1 base and 0 bases, there was a span of 12 bases. Here the CDR3 DNA reads TGTGCCAGCAGTGAATTGGGCGGTTCCATGAACACTGAAGCTTTCTTT. It encodes CASSELGGSMNTEAFF.

The chain couples TRBV18 to TRBJ2-5, with D tentatively TRBD2 (7 bases). V lost 2 bases to trimming and J lost 1 base, with 11 bases between them. CDR3 length: 15 residues. Germline V gives CDR1 KGHSH, CDR2 LQKENI. CDR3 sequence (DNA): TGTGCCAGCTCACCAAGGAGGGGGGGCCAAGAGACCCAGTACTTC. This encodes CASSPRRGGQETQYF.

V is TRBV7-2 and J is TRBJ2-5; D remains ambiguous. V was trimmed by 0 bases and J by 8 bases, leaving 10 bases between them. There are 13 residues in the CDR3. CDR1 and CDR2 (germline): SGHTA, FQGNSA. The CDR3 reads CASSLAMSGTQYF. The CDR3 DNA follows: TGTGCCAGCAGCTTAGCCATGTCGGGTACCCAGTACTTC. The whole variable domain, remainder taken from reference TRBV7-2 and TRBJ2-5, is GAGVSQSPSNKVTEKGKDVELRCDPISGHTALYWYRQSLGQGLEFLIYFQGNSAPDKSGLPSDRFSAERTGGSVSTLTIQRTQQEDSAVYLCASSLAMSGTQYFGPGTRLLVL.

This clone was seen a handful of times. The CDR3: CASSYNSQDYGYTF. The CDR3 DNA follows: TGTGCCAGCAGTTATAACAGTCAAGACTATGGCTACACCTTC. The V gene is TRBV6-6, the J gene TRBJ1-2; no clear D. The CDR3 covers 14 residues. Trimming took 3 bases from V and 3 from J, leaving 11 bases between them. Per germline, CDR1 MNHNY and CDR2 SVGAGI (reference sequence).

The chain uses TRBV20-1 and TRBJ2-7; D gene unclear. This CDR3 has 11 amino acids. The V gene's germline CDR1 is DFQATT and CDR2 SNEGSKA (reference sequence). Trimming took off 0 bases at V and 7 bases at J, with 7 bases between the two ends. The CDR3, as DNA: TGCAGTGCTAGAGATATTGGGGAGCAGTACTTC. Translating it yields CSARDIGEQYF.

The chain is built from TRBV7-9 and TRBJ2-1; 7 nucleotides agree with TRBD1. The germline V gene encodes CDR1 SEHNR and CDR2 FQNEAQ (reference sequence). The CDR3 extends over 11 amino acids. J lost 13 bases, V lost 5 bases, and 5 bases had no gene match. CDR3: CASSPDREQFF. CDR3 bases: TGTGCCAGCAGCCCCGACAGGGAACAGTTCTTC.

The chain employs TRBV2 and TRBJ2-5; D is undetermined. Trimming took off 4 bases at V and 1 base at J, with 10 bases between the two ends. The germline V gene encodes CDR1 SNHLY and CDR2 FYNNEI. CDR3 size: 14 residues. CDR3: CASSGIRTQETQYF. The DNA for the CDR3 is TGTGCCAGCAGTGGTATCAGAACCCAAGAGACCCAGTACTTC. The full variable domain, its missing parts supplied by reference TRBV2 and TRBJ2-5, is EPEVTQTPSHQVTQMGQEVILRCVPISNHLYFYWYRQILGQKVEFLVSFYNNEISEKSEIFDDQFSVERPDGSNFTLKIRSTKLEDSAMYFCASSGIRTQETQYFGPGTRLLVL.

This chain connects TRBV4-3 to TRBJ1-1; unclear D gene. The CDR3 length is 13 residues. Germline CDR1 and CDR2: LGHNA and YSLEER. Deletions cut 0 bases from V and 4 bases from J, with 6 bases between. The CDR3 sequence is CASSQDLPTEAFF. CDR3 coding DNA: TGCGCCAGCAGCCAAGATCTTCCCACTGAAGCTTTCTTT.

This chain uses TRBV5-1 with TRBJ1-4, with D possibly matching TRBD1 (6 bases). The CDR3 contains 15 residues. From germline, CDR1 is SGHRS and CDR2 YFSETQ. V was clipped by 4 bases and J by 3 bases, with 13 bases between them. The CDR3 nucleotides are TGCGCCAGCAGCCCAGGAGGACAGTCTAATGAAAAACTGTTTTTT. It is translated as CASSPGGQSNEKLFF.